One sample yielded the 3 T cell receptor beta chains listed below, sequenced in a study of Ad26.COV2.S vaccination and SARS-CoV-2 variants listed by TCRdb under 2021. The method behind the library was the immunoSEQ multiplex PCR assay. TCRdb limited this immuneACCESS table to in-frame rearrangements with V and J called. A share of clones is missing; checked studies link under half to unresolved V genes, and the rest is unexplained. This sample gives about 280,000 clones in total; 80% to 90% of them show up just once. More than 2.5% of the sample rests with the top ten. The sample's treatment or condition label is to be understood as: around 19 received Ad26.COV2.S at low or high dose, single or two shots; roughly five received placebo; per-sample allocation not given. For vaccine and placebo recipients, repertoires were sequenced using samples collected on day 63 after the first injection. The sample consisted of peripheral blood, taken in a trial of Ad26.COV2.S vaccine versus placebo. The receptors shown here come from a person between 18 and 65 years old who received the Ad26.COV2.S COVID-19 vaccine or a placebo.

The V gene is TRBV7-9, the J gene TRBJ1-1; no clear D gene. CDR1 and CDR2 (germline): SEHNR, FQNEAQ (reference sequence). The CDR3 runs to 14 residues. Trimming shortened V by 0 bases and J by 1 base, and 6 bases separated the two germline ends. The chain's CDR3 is CASSLAAQNTEAFF. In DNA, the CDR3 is TGTGCCAGCAGCTTAGCAGCTCAGAACACTGAAGCTTTCTTT.

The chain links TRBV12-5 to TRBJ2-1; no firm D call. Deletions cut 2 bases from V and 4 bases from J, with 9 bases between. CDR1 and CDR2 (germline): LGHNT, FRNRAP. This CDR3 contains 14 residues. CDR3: CASGLMSAYNEQFF. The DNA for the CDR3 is TGTGCTAGTGGTTTGATGAGCGCGTACAATGAGCAGTTCTTC.

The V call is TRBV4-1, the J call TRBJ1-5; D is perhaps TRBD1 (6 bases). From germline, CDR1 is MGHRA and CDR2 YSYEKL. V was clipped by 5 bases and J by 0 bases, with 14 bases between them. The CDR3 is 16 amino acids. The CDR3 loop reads CASSSTQGYSNQPQHF. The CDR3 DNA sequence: TGCGCCAGCAGCTCCACCCAGGGGTATAGCAATCAGCCCCAGCATTTT.